A single sample gave rise to the 14 T cell receptor beta chains below, sequenced in a study of CD8+CD57+ T cells in acquired aplastic anemia. Profiles of TCR beta VDJ and CDR3 were generated from a genomic DNA template. TCRdb processed the reads anew with MiXCR; each CDR3 protein has one entry. This repertoire shows some 70,000 distinct CDR3 sequences, approximately 51% found once; its top ten account for around 8.3%. Material for sequencing was sorted CD4+, CD8+, or CD8+CD57+ T cells (not recorded which) from PBMCs. The receptors were sampled from a human donor in good health, serving as a control.

This clonotype was seen a few times. V usage is TRBV13 and J usage is TRBJ2-7; 8 bases line up with TRBD1. CDR3 length equals 15 residues. Germline V gene lookup returns CDR1 PRHDT and CDR2 FYEKMQ (reference sequence). Trimming at V came to 5 bases and at J to 0 bases, leaving 6 bases not matched to a gene. The DNA for the CDR3 is TGTGCCAGCAGCCGGGGACAGGTGAGCTCCTACGAGCAGTACTTC. Protein product: CASSRGQVSSYEQYF. Supplemented by reference TRBV13 and TRBJ2-7, the full variable domain reads AAGVIQSPRHLIKEKRETATLKCYPIPRHDTVYWYQQGPGQDPQFLISFYEKMQSDKGSIPDRFSAQQFSDYHSELNMSSLELGDSALYFCASSRGQVSSYEQYFGPGTRLTVT.

Many counts were recorded for this clonotype. The rearrangement joins TRBV6-6 to TRBJ1-1, with D hard to call. The V gene lost 7 bases and the J gene lost 2 bases, with 11 bases spanning the gap. This CDR3 has 13 amino acids. CDR1 is MNHNY and CDR2 is SVGAGI in the germline V gene (reference sequence). CDR3 bases: TGTGCCAGCAACGAATGGGGTAACACTGAAGCTTTCTTT. Its translation is CASNEWGNTEAFF.

V is TRBV15 and J is TRBJ1-2; D gene unclear. The CDR3 spans 15 residues. Germline values: CDR1 LNHNV, CDR2 YYDKDF (reference sequence). The V gene lost 0 bases and the J gene lost 5 bases, with 13 bases spanning the gap. The CDR3 spells CATSRDGSGSYGYTF. In nucleotides, the CDR3 is TGTGCCACCAGCAGAGACGGGAGCGGGTCTTATGGCTACACCTTC.

Concerning this clonotype: This may come from a read error, since a much larger clone is one base off. The chain carries TRBV27 and TRBJ2-7; 9 bases fit TRBD1. Germline CDR1 is MNHEY and CDR2 is SMNVEV (reference sequence). This CDR3 has 14 amino acids. CDR3 coding DNA: TGTGCCAGCAGTTTAAGGACAGGGGACTACGAGCAGCACTTC. Its translation is CASSLRTGDYEQHF.

This chain uses TRBV10-3 with TRBJ1-6, with D possibly being TRBD1 (6 bases). CDR1 ENHRY and CDR2 SYGVKD come from the germline V gene. The CDR3 has 15 residues. The V and J ends lost 4 bases and 4 bases respectively, with 11 bases between them. The CDR3 DNA reads TGTGCCATCAGTGGAAACAGGGTTTATAATTCACCCCTCCACTTT. Translated: CAISGNRVYNSPLHF.

This clonotype was recorded a few times. The J gene is TRBJ2-7, the V gene TRBV7-9, with 8 positions matching TRBD2. The end of the DNA is better explained by TRBJ2-5, so the J call may be wrong. Germline-derived CDR1 and CDR2 are SEHNR and FQNEAQ (reference sequence). This CDR3 is built from 14 residues. The CDR3 DNA is TGTGCCAGCAGCTTGGGACTAGTGGGAGAGACCCAGTACTTC. Its translation is CASSLGLVGETQYF.

This clonotype was recorded at least ten times. This chain uses TRBV6-5 with TRBJ1-1; a weak D match, TRBD1 (5 bases). Germline V lookup: CDR1 MNHEY, CDR2 SVGAGI. CDR3 length equals 15 residues. V shed 0 bases and J shed 0 bases, with 8 bases lying between them. CDR3 protein: CASSYSRGLNTEAFF. DNA of the CDR3: TGTGCCAGCAGTTACTCGAGGGGTCTGAACACTGAAGCTTTCTTT.

This clonotype has just a few counts. The chain is built from TRBV7-2 and TRBJ2-5; D is ambiguous. The V gene's germline CDR1 is SGHTA and CDR2 FQGNSA. V lost 5 bases, J lost 1 base, and 2 bases lay in between. The CDR3 has 11 residues. The CDR3 DNA is TGTGCCAGCAGCGTCCAAGAGACCCAGTACTTC. This gives the protein CASSVQETQYF.

Many counts were recorded for this clonotype. This chain connects TRBV7-3 to TRBJ2-5, with a possible D match to TRBD2 (7 bases). V was pared by 3 bases and J by 1 base, with 12 bases between. The germline V gene encodes CDR1 SGHTA and CDR2 FQGTGA. The CDR3 totals 15 residues. The DNA for the CDR3 is TGTGCCAGCAGCTTGGGAGGGGGAGGCCAAGAGACCCAGTACTTC. Encoded protein: CASSLGGGGQETQYF.

This clonotype was picked up many times. The rearrangement joins TRBV20-1 to TRBJ1-2, with D hard to call. Germline CDR1 reads DFQATT; CDR2 reads SNEGSKA (reference sequence). Trimming stripped 1 base from V and 7 bases from J, with 28 bases between. This CDR3 has 18 amino acids. Written as DNA, the CDR3 is TGCAGTGCTAGAGTTCCGAGCTTCAGACCTGAGAAGTCTGGTGGCTACACCTTC. This gives the protein CSARVPSFRPEKSGGYTF.

This clonotype was picked up many times. The rearrangement uses TRBV12-3 or TRBV12-4 and TRBJ2-1; D gene unclear. The CDR3 runs to 12 residues. V lost 3 bases to trimming and J lost 4 bases, with 4 bases between them. The chain's CDR3 is CASSFRYNEQFF. CDR3 in DNA: TGTGCCAGCAGTTTTAGGTACAATGAGCAGTTCTTC.

The chain employs TRBV20-1 and TRBJ1-5; TRBD1 aligns across 9 bases. The germline gives CDR1 DFQATT, CDR2 SNEGSKA (reference sequence). This CDR3 spans 14 amino acids. The V and J ends lost 5 bases and 5 bases, in that order; junction bases with no gene match: 7. The chain's CDR3 is CSAPDRGGYQPQHF. DNA for the CDR3: TGCAGTGCTCCCGACAGGGGGGGATATCAGCCCCAGCATTTT.

This clonotype was picked up many times. This chain joins TRBV6-1 and TRBJ2-3; the match to TRBD2 covers 11 bases. Trimming took 2 bases from V and 2 from J; bases not matched to a gene: 6. The CDR3 is 17 amino acids. Germline loops: CDR1 MNHNS, CDR2 SASEGT. The DNA of the CDR3 is TGTGCCAGCAGTGAACTTCCGGGACTAGCGGCCACAGATACGCAGTATTTT. Its protein product is CASSELPGLAATDTQYF.

This chain links TRBV10-3 with TRBJ1-1; a possible D gene is TRBD1 (6 bases). With 2 bases removed from V and 6 bases from J, the gap between germline ends came to 10 bases. The germline V gene encodes CDR1 ENHRY and CDR2 SYGVKD. The CDR3 covers 13 residues. The CDR3 nucleotides are TGTGCCATCAGTGAGCGTGGGGGCTCTGAAGCTTTCTTT. Its translation is CAISERGGSEAFF.